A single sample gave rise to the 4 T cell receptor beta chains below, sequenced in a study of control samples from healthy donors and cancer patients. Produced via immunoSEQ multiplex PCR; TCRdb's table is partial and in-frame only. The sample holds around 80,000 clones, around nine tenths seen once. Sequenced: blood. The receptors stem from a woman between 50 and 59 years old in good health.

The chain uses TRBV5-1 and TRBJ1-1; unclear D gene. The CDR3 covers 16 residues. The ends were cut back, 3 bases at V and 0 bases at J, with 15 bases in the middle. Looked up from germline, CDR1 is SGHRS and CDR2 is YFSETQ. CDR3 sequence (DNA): TGCGCCAGCAGCTGGACCGGGCCTTTCATGAACACTGAAGCTTTCTTT. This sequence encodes CASSWTGPFMNTEAFF. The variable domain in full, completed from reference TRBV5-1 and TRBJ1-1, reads KAGVTQTPRYLIKTRGQQVTLSCSPISGHRSVSWYQQTPGQGLQFLFEYFSETQRNKGNFPGRFSGRQFSNSRSEMNVSTLELGDSALYLCASSWTGPFMNTEAFFGQGTRLTVV.

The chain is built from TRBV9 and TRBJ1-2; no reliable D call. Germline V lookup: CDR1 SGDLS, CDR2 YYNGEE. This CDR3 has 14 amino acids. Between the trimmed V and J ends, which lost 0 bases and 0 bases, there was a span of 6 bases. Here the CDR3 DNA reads TGTGCCAGCAGCGTAGATGTTTCTAACTATGGCTACACCTTC. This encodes CASSVDVSNYGYTF.

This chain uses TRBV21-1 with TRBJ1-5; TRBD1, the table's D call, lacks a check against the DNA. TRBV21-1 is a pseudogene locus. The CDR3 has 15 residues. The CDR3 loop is CASSKGQGAREPQHF. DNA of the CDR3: TGTGCCAGCAGCAAGGGACAGGGCGCTAGGGAGCCCCAGCATTTT.

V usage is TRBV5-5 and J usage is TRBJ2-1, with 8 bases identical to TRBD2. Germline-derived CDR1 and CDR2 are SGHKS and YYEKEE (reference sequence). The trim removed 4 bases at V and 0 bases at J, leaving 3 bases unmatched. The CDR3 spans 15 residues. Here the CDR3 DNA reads TGTGCCAGCAGCGGCGGGGGGTACTCCTACAATGAGCAGTTCTTC. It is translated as CASSGGGYSYNEQFF.